The present T cell receptor (beta chain) was sequenced within a study of T cells in Graves' hyperthyroidism and ophthalmopathy. Study-level results: A model using 13 V-J features told ophthalmopathy apart from stable hyperthyroidism. Also found in blood were most expanded thyroid clonotypes above 0.001.

Amplification of TCR beta CDR3 regions was performed using RNA transcripts as template. The HTBI primer set served for first-round RT-PCR of the TCR CDR3. MiXCR was run by TCRdb on the multiplex PCR reads, yielding one entry per CDR3 protein. The sample consists of 640,000 or so distinct CDR3 sequences, 12% to 15% of them appearing once. In its sample, this clonotype was seen many times. What it recognizes is unknown. CDR1 and CDR2 (germline): SGHAT, FQNNGV. Trimming stripped 4 bases from V and 7 bases from J, with 8 bases between. The CDR3 is made up of 12 amino acids. From roughly 9.2 ml of fresh peripheral blood, PBMCs were isolated.

This clonotype originated in a woman under 30 with Graves' ophthalmopathy. Sequencing input: blood. V gene TRBV11-2 combines with J gene TRBJ2-1; D unclear. The CDR3 protein is CASSWVRNEQFF. The CDR3 DNA reads as TGTGCCAGCAGCTGGGTGAGGAATGAGCAGTTCTTC. Full variable domain (outside the CDR3, taken from reference TRBV11-2 and TRBJ2-1): EAGVAQSPRYKIIEKRQSVAFWCNPISGHATLYWYQQILGQGPKLLIQFQNNGVVDDSQLPKDRFSAERLKGVDSTLKIQPAKLEDSAVYLCASSWVRNEQFFGPGTRLTVL.